The 17 T cell receptor beta chains reported below all come from one sample, sequenced in a study of blood T cell repertoires in COVID-19. This table comes from immunoSEQ multiplex PCR, and its TCRdb copy is limited to in-frame clones, with some not included. Of 100,000 to 150,000 clones detected, about three quarters appear once; the ten largest clones hold roughly 6%. The source material was peripheral blood. The receptors shown here come from a man aged 65 to 79 with acute or convalescent COVID-19.

This rearrangement joins TRBV28 to TRBJ1-1; 9 nucleotides line up with TRBD1. Trimming at V came to 5 bases and at J to 5 bases, leaving 9 bases not matched to a gene. The length of the CDR3 is 15 residues. Germline V gene lookup returns CDR1 MDHEN and CDR2 SYDVKM. The DNA for the CDR3 is TGTGCCAGCAGTCACAGGGGGCGCGGGGGGACTGAAGCTTTCTTT. It encodes CASSHRGRGGTEAFF.

The V call is TRBV7-7, the J call TRBJ2-7; 14 bases line up with TRBD2. There are 17 residues in the CDR3. Germline V gene sequence: CDR1 SSHAT, CDR2 FNYEAQ (reference sequence). With V trimmed by 10 bases and J by 2 bases, 13 bases remained unmatched. The CDR3 coding sequence is TGTGCCATTCACCCCGGGACTAGCGGGGGCGATCCCTACGAGCAGTACTTC. Translation gives CAIHPGTSGGDPYEQYF.

This chain joins TRBV7-2 and TRBJ2-5, with D perhaps TRBD1 (6 bases). V was clipped by 5 bases and J by 5 bases, with 21 bases between them. The CDR3 runs 16 residues. The V gene's germline CDR1 is SGHTA and CDR2 FQGNSA. CDR3: CASSLQGIGVGETQYF. In DNA form, the CDR3 reads TGTGCCAGCAGCCTCCAGGGGATTGGGGTTGGGGAGACCCAGTACTTC.

The chain couples TRBV18 to TRBJ2-7; 9 nucleotides agree with TRBD1. The germline V gene encodes CDR1 KGHSH and CDR2 LQKENI. This CDR3 contains 15 residues. J gave up 4 bases and V 4 bases, and 8 bases lay outside the gene matches. As DNA, the CDR3 is TGTGCCAGCTCACAAACCGGGACAGGGTTATACGAGCAGTACTTC. Encoded protein: CASSQTGTGLYEQYF.

The chain uses TRBV21-1 and TRBJ1-2. TRBV21-1 is annotated as a pseudogene. The CDR3 is made up of 14 amino acids. The CDR3 loop is CASSKCGRDRGYTF. The CDR3 bases are TGTGCCAGCAGCAAATGTGGGAGGGATCGCGGCTACACCTTC.

The J gene is TRBJ1-1, the V gene TRBV9; D unresolved. The ends were cut back, 3 bases at V and 1 base at J, with 7 bases in the middle. The CDR3 is 13 amino acids. The germline V gene encodes CDR1 SGDLS and CDR2 YYNGEE. Here the CDR3 DNA reads TGTGCCAGCAGCGCACAGCAGAACACTGAAGCTTTCTTT. Protein: CASSAQQNTEAFF.

The V gene is TRBV29-1, the J gene TRBJ2-5, with 9 positions matching TRBD2. Germline values: CDR1 SQVTM, CDR2 ANQGSEA. This CDR3 region has 12 residues. V gave up 6 bases and J gave up 3 bases; unmatched junction bases: 2. The CDR3 reads CSVLAGEETQYF. The CDR3 bases are TGCAGCGTCTTAGCGGGGGAAGAGACCCAGTACTTC.

This clone was counted only a few times. The chain has TRBV24-1 and TRBJ2-5, with a possible D match to TRBD2 (8 bases). The germline gives CDR1 KGHDR, CDR2 SFDVKD. Deletions cut 4 bases from V and 5 bases from J, with 16 bases between. The CDR3 extends over 15 amino acids. CDR3 amino acids: CATSDPREGAETQYF. For the CDR3, the DNA is TGTGCCACCAGTGACCCCCGGGAGGGGGCTGAGACCCAGTACTTC.

V and J are TRBV7-2 and TRBJ2-3; D is ambiguous. The CDR3 loop spans 14 amino acids. Looked up from germline, CDR1 is SGHTA and CDR2 is FQGNSA. Trimming cost V 7 bases and J 1 base, with 12 bases left between them. CDR3 loop: CASIPKLGTDTQYF. CDR3 DNA: TGTGCCAGCATCCCAAAGCTGGGCACAGATACGCAGTATTTT.

The rearrangement uses TRBV6-5 and TRBJ1-6; D is perhaps TRBD1 (6 bases). The CDR3 covers 15 residues. Germline V CDR1 and CDR2: MNHEY, SVGAGI. The V gene lost 7 bases and the J gene lost 7 bases, with 17 bases spanning the gap. Here the CDR3 DNA reads TGTGCCAGCAATCCGATACAGGGCAACAATTCACCCCTCCACTTT. Its protein is CASNPIQGNNSPLHF.

The chain recombines TRBV19 with TRBJ1-5, with D unresolved. This CDR3 has 14 amino acids. In germline, CDR1 is LNHDA, CDR2 SQIVND (reference sequence). The V gene lost 1 base and the J gene lost 1 base, with 5 bases spanning the gap. CDR3 region: CASSIGQSNQPQHF. CDR3 DNA: TGTGCCAGTAGTATAGGGCAGAGCAATCAGCCCCAGCATTTT.

The rearrangement links TRBV24-1 to TRBJ1-4; 10 positions agree with TRBD1. From germline, CDR1 is KGHDR and CDR2 SFDVKD. There are 14 residues in the CDR3. Unmatched junction bases numbered 5, after V lost 6 bases and J lost 8 bases. This CDR3 reads CATSHGTGDEKLFF. CDR3 nucleotides: TGTGCCACCAGTCATGGGACAGGGGACGAAAAACTGTTTTTT.

The V and J genes are TRBV11-2 and TRBJ2-3, with TRBD2 identical over 8 bases. Trimming took 5 bases from V and 8 from J; bases not matched to a gene: 9. The CDR3 is 14 residues long. Germline V gives CDR1 SGHAT, CDR2 FQNNGV. CDR3 protein: CASSPRGGVRTQYF. DNA for the CDR3: TGTGCCAGCAGCCCCCGGGGGGGGGTGCGTACGCAGTATTTT.

This clone has more than one count but fewer than ten. The J gene is TRBJ1-1, the V gene TRBV5-1; D is perhaps TRBD1 (6 bases). Trimming left V 5 bases short and J 3 bases short, with 11 bases between. Germline V gene lookup returns CDR1 SGHRS and CDR2 YFSETQ. The CDR3 contains 13 residues. The CDR3 loop is CASRPDSYTEAFF. CDR3 bases: TGCGCCAGCAGACCGGACAGCTACACTGAAGCTTTCTTT.

This chain joins TRBV18 and TRBJ2-5; 9 bases align to TRBD2. This CDR3 comprises 14 residues. Germline loops: CDR1 KGHSH, CDR2 LQKENI. The trim removed 3 bases at V and 4 bases at J, leaving 3 bases unmatched. The CDR3 nucleotides are TGTGCCAGCTCACCTAGCGGGGGTGGAGAGACCCAGTACTTC. Translated: CASSPSGGGETQYF.

The chain carries TRBV27 and TRBJ2-5; 7 bases are shared with TRBD1. This CDR3 is 14 amino acids long. Germline values: CDR1 MNHEY, CDR2 SMNVEV (reference sequence). Trimming at V came to 5 bases and at J to 5 bases, leaving 8 bases not matched to a gene. The CDR3 protein is CASSTLDRVETQYF. As DNA, the CDR3 is TGTGCCAGCAGTACCCTAGACAGGGTTGAGACCCAGTACTTC.

The V gene is TRBV28, the J gene TRBJ2-1; 7 bases agree with TRBD1. The CDR3 totals 13 residues. Unmatched junction bases numbered 4, after V lost 4 bases and J lost 7 bases. Germline V gene sequence: CDR1 MDHEN, CDR2 SYDVKM. The CDR3 region has the DNA TGTGCCAGCAGTTCCATACAGGGGAATGAGCAGTTCTTC. Translated, it gives CASSSIQGNEQFF.